These 27 T cell receptor beta chains originate from one sample sequenced in a study of T cell repertoires in cytomegalovirus infection. TCRdb re-called the reads through MiXCR, storing one row per CDR3 protein. The sample holds approximately 990,000 distinct CDR3 sequences, less than 35% seen once. What these receptors recognize is not known. The sequences come from cultured CD8+ T cells from PBMCs, collected from culture after CMV antigen stimulation. Every receptor here comes from a human donor in good health (CMV status not recorded). Some clones in this sample may be carry-over from other donors' samples.

This chain's CDR3 is CASSGDNEAFF. Here the CDR3 DNA reads TGTGCCAGCAGTGGGGACAACGAGGCTTTCTTT. The rearrangement joins TRBV5-6 to TRBJ1-1, with a possible D match to TRBD1 (6 bases). The CDR3 sequence is 11 residues long. Germline CDR1 is SGHDT and CDR2 is YYEEEE. Deletions cut 5 bases from V and 11 bases from J, with 13 bases between.

The V call is TRBV25-1, the J call TRBJ2-7, with D unclear. Germline-derived CDR1 and CDR2 are MGHDK and SYGVNS. The CDR3 is 11 amino acids. The V and J ends lost 10 bases and 6 bases respectively, with 13 bases between them. The chain's CDR3 is CATRAMGEQYV. The CDR3 bases are TGTGCCACCCGGGCGATGGGCGAGCAGTACGTC.

This clonotype has just a few counts. CDR3 DNA sequence: TGTGCCAGCAGTTTTTTAGCGGGGGGATCCTACGAGCAGTACTTC. Translating it yields CASSFLAGGSYEQYF. The V gene is TRBV27, the J gene TRBJ2-7; TRBD2 matches at 10 bases. Germline V lookup: CDR1 MNHEY, CDR2 SMNVEV (reference sequence). The CDR3 is 15 residues long. The junction had 3 bases not matched to a gene; V was cut back by 3 bases and J by 1 base.

V is TRBV15 and J is TRBJ2-7; unclear D gene. The V gene lost 4 bases and the J gene lost 6 bases, with 10 bases spanning the gap. Germline lookup yields CDR1 LNHNV and CDR2 YYDKDF (reference sequence). The CDR3 covers 12 residues. CDR3 sequence (DNA): TGTGCCACCAGCACCCTAGGTGGCGAGCAGTACGTC. Translated, it gives CATSTLGGEQYV.

This chain uses TRBV10-3 with TRBJ2-7; 9 positions match TRBD2. Germline V CDR1 and CDR2: ENHRY, SYGVKD. The trim removed 0 bases at V and 7 bases at J, leaving 13 bases unmatched. This CDR3 is 17 amino acids long. The chain's CDR3 is CAISESNGAGGLLEQYF. The CDR3, as DNA: TGTGCCATCAGTGAGTCGAATGGAGCGGGGGGCCTTTTGGAGCAGTACTTC.

This clonotype was seen a few times. This chain uses TRBV5-1 with TRBJ1-1; the D gene is possibly TRBD1 (6 bases). There are 17 residues in the CDR3. Trimming took off 0 bases at V and 3 bases at J, with 18 bases between the two ends. Germline assignment: CDR1 SGHRS and CDR2 YFSETQ. The CDR3 sequence: CASSLAPGQVVYTEAFF. The CDR3 nucleotides are TGCGCCAGCAGCTTGGCCCCGGGACAAGTGGTATACACTGAAGCTTTCTTT.

V and J are TRBV7-9 and TRBJ2-5, with D possibly TRBD2 on 6 matching bases. Per germline, CDR1 SEHNR and CDR2 FQNEAQ (reference sequence). CDR3 size: 14 residues. V was shortened by 3 bases and J by 5 bases, with 13 bases between the two germline ends. CDR3 in DNA: TGTGCCAGCAGCTTTATCGGGGGAGGTGAGACCCAGTACTTC. Its translation: CASSFIGGGETQYF.

The rearrangement links TRBV27 to TRBJ1-2; D call uncertain. The CDR3 totals 14 residues. V was shortened by 4 bases and J by 0 bases, with 9 bases between the two germline ends. Germline V gene lookup returns CDR1 MNHEY and CDR2 SMNVEV (reference sequence). The CDR3 here is CASSYGIANYGYTF. The CDR3 bases are TGTGCCAGCAGTTACGGAATCGCTAACTATGGCTACACCTTC.

V gene TRBV12-3 or TRBV12-4 combines with J gene TRBJ1-6; a weak D match, TRBD1 (6 bases). The CDR3 loop spans 15 amino acids. Trimming took 2 bases from V and 6 from J, leaving 11 bases between them. CDR3 in DNA: TGTGCCAGCAGTTTATGGGACATATCTAATTCACCCCTCCACTTT. Protein: CASSLWDISNSPLHF.

This clonotype has only a few counts. The chain recombines TRBV7-9 with TRBJ2-2; D is unclear. V lost 0 bases and J lost 9, with 5 bases in between. Germline assignment: CDR1 SEHNR and CDR2 FQNEAQ (reference sequence). The CDR3 runs to 12 residues. CDR3 in amino acids: CASSLANRELFF. The CDR3 DNA reads as TGTGCCAGCAGCTTAGCGAACAGGGAGCTGTTTTTT.

The sample holds many counts of this clonotype. V is TRBV12-3 or TRBV12-4 and J is TRBJ1-5; 7 bases fit TRBD1. This CDR3 is 16 amino acids long. The J segment lost 7 bases and the V segment lost 1 base, leaving 10 bases of the junction unmatched. CDR3 sequence (DNA): TGTGCCAGCAGTTTAGGGACAGGTATTCCAAGACAGCCCCAGCATTTT. This codes for CASSLGTGIPRQPQHF.

Comments on this clonotype: Mismatch with germline at one junction end may stem from a read error. V usage is TRBV7-8 and J usage is TRBJ1-6; 11 nucleotides align to TRBD1. The CDR3 runs 16 residues. Looked up from germline, CDR1 is SGHVS and CDR2 is FQNEAQ. The CDR3 spells CVSSGEDRGRRSPLHF. The CDR3 region has the DNA TGTGTCAGCAGCGGCGAGGACAGGGGGCGTCGGTCACCCCTCCACTTT.

This chain connects TRBV28 to TRBJ1-5; D may be TRBD1 (5 bases). The CDR3 covers 16 residues. Trimming cost V 2 bases and J 0 bases, with 11 bases left between them. Germline CDR1 and CDR2: MDHEN and SYDVKM. The CDR3: CASSLQGFNSNQPQHF. The CDR3 DNA reads TGTGCCAGCAGTTTACAGGGATTTAATAGCAATCAGCCCCAGCATTTT.

This CDR3 reads CASGFGTVNQPQHF. CDR3 DNA sequence: TGTGCTAGTGGTTTTGGGACAGTCAATCAGCCCCAGCATTTT. The J gene is TRBJ1-5, the V gene TRBV12-5; 7 bases are shared with TRBD1. The CDR3 runs to 14 residues. Losses at the gene ends were 3 bases for V and 3 bases for J; bases not matched to a gene: 2. Germline-derived CDR1 and CDR2 are LGHNT and FRNRAP.

In its sample, this clonotype was seen many times. V and J are TRBV7-8 and TRBJ2-7; D remains ambiguous. The V gene lost 6 bases and the J gene lost 3 bases, with 15 bases spanning the gap. Germline V gene data show CDR1 as SGHVS and CDR2 as FQNEAQ. The CDR3 contains 14 residues. The CDR3 region is CASSPRTAGYEQYF. For the CDR3, the DNA is TGTGCCAGCAGTCCGAGGACCGCAGGCTACGAGCAGTACTTC.

The V gene is TRBV6-6, the J gene TRBJ1-2; D perhaps matches TRBD1 (6 bases). The CDR3 has 16 amino acids. Germline V CDR1 and CDR2: MNHNY, SVGAGI (reference sequence). V lost 5 bases, J lost 8 bases, and 24 bases lay in between. The CDR3 DNA is TGTGCCAGCAGTCGTGGGACAACCGAGGCCTCGGGAGGCTACACCTTC. Translation: CASSRGTTEASGGYTF.

This clonotype was counted ten times or more. The V and J genes are TRBV28 and TRBJ1-6, with 7 bases matching TRBD1. The germline gives CDR1 MDHEN, CDR2 SYDVKM. This CDR3 spans 15 amino acids. V dropped 3 bases and J dropped 9; count of bases not matched to a gene: 8. The CDR3 coding sequence is TGTGCCAGCAGTTTTTGGAGGGGGCAGGTTTCACCCCTCCACTTT. Protein sequence: CASSFWRGQVSPLHF.

This clonotype came up many times. The chain combines TRBV18 with TRBJ2-1; D possibly corresponds to TRBD2 (6 bases). Germline loops: CDR1 KGHSH, CDR2 LQKENI. V lost 2 bases to trimming and J lost 5 bases, with 16 bases between them. The CDR3 has 16 amino acids. CDR3 protein: CASSPSGGVGNNEQFF. Written as DNA, the CDR3 is TGTGCCAGCTCACCAAGCGGCGGGGTAGGGAACAATGAGCAGTTCTTC.

This clonotype was seen more than once but under ten times. V usage is TRBV5-1 and J usage is TRBJ1-1; 8 nucleotides line up with TRBD1. This CDR3 is 15 amino acids long. From germline, CDR1 is SGHRS and CDR2 YFSETQ. Trimming at V came to 4 bases and at J to 4 bases, leaving 9 bases not matched to a gene. Here the CDR3 reads CASSNGQGGGTEAFF. In DNA, the CDR3 is TGCGCCAGCAGCAACGGACAGGGCGGAGGCACTGAAGCTTTCTTT.

This sequence joins TRBV6-1 and TRBJ2-1; D assignment may be TRBD1 or TRBD2 (5 bases each). The V and J ends lost 6 bases and 8 bases respectively, with 11 bases between them. Germline CDR1 MNHNS, CDR2 SASEGT. This CDR3 is built from 12 residues. CDR3 protein: CASRGVRDEQFF. CDR3 bases: TGTGCCAGCAGGGGGGTGCGCGATGAGCAGTTCTTC.

V is TRBV20-1 and J is TRBJ2-5; the match to TRBD2 covers 8 bases. The CDR3 length is 17 residues. Germline values: CDR1 DFQATT, CDR2 SNEGSKA (reference sequence). J lost 2 bases, V lost 6 bases, and 17 bases had no gene match. This chain's CDR3 is CSAYRTSRHIFQETQYF. In DNA form, the CDR3 reads TGCAGTGCCTACCGGACTAGCAGGCATATCTTTCAAGAGACCCAGTACTTC.

This clonotype was observed a few times. The chain combines TRBV6-2 or TRBV6-3 with TRBJ1-4, with 9 bases lining up with TRBD1. J lost 7 bases, V lost 6 bases, and 9 bases had no gene match. The CDR3 consists of 15 residues. Germline V lookup: CDR1 MNHEY, CDR2 SVGEGT. CDR3 sequence reads: CASRTGTGHVEKLFF. The CDR3 region has the DNA TGTGCCAGCAGGACCGGGACAGGGCATGTTGAAAAACTGTTTTTT.

This clonotype has more than one count but fewer than ten. The chain employs TRBV19 and TRBJ1-1; possible D gene TRBD1, 6 bases. The CDR3 has 15 residues. Trimming left V 7 bases short and J 1 base short, with 16 bases between. The V gene's germline CDR1 is LNHDA and CDR2 SQIVND (reference sequence). CDR3 loop: CASIQGGRTNTEAFF. As DNA, the CDR3 is TGTGCCAGTATACAGGGAGGTAGGACGAACACTGAAGCTTTCTTT.

In this sample, this clonotype turned up a few times. The chain carries TRBV10-3 and TRBJ1-2; TRBD1 agrees at 8 bases. CDR3 size: 17 residues. Germline lookup yields CDR1 ENHRY and CDR2 SYGVKD. The ends lost 2 bases at V and 3 bases at J; junction bases unmatched: 11. The CDR3 loop is CAISETGDRGLDYGYTF. The CDR3 bases are TGTGCCATCAGTGAGACGGGAGACAGGGGATTGGACTATGGCTACACCTTC.

This clonotype was counted between two and nine times. The rearrangement links TRBV6-5 to TRBJ2-5; no clear D gene. The V and J ends lost 7 bases and 1 base respectively, with 10 bases between them. The CDR3 is made up of 13 amino acids. Germline CDR1 and CDR2: MNHEY and SVGAGI. CDR3 sequence reads: CASKSGVQETQYF. CDR3 nucleotides: TGTGCCAGCAAAAGTGGGGTCCAAGAGACCCAGTACTTC.

This clonotype was observed many times. The chain is built from TRBV7-8 and TRBJ2-5; no reliable D call. Germline V gene lookup returns CDR1 SGHVS and CDR2 FQNEAQ. The CDR3 sequence is 14 residues long. V lost 2 bases and J lost 3, with 10 bases in between. Here the CDR3 reads CASSLLILKETQYF. The CDR3 bases are TGTGCCAGCAGCTTATTAATCCTTAAAGAGACCCAGTACTTC.

This clonotype was counted many times. The chain combines TRBV7-8 with TRBJ2-7; no firm D call. The CDR3 consists of 16 residues. Germline V lookup: CDR1 SGHVS, CDR2 FQNEAQ. Trimming stripped 0 bases from V and 4 bases from J, with 16 bases between. The CDR3 DNA sequence: TGTGCCAGCAGCTTAGCGCTAAGGCCAGAGGATTACGAGCAGTACGTC. It encodes CASSLALRPEDYEQYV.